This T cell receptor (beta chain) originates from a study of cytomegalovirus exposure and HLA in healthy donors. Sequencing used immunoSEQ multiplex PCR; TCRdb keeps in-frame clones, though not all of them. The table shows hundreds of thousands of clones, with over 75% occurring only once. CDR1 KGHSH and CDR2 LQKENI come from the germline V gene. This CDR3 spans 17 amino acids. Deletions cut 3 bases from V and 2 bases from J, with 19 bases between. Sequencing input: PBMCs. The TCR sequence derives from a woman younger than 30 in good health and CMV-seropositive. The chain couples TRBV18 to TRBJ2-5, with D perhaps TRBD1 (6 bases). CDR3 sequence reads: CASSPQARTEDQETQYF. In DNA, the CDR3 is TGTGCCAGCTCACCCCAAGCCCGGACAGAAGATCAAGAGACCCAGTACTTC.